In this sample, the clone carrying this TCR beta chain turned up many times. The antigen is not known. Unique molecular identifiers were used in preparing the TCRbeta library. TCRdb processed the PCR reads anew with MiXCR; each CDR3 protein has one entry. The profile shows roughly 120,000 distinct CDR3 sequences, 23% of them singletons. This specimen belongs to a study of T-cell reconstitution after alpha-beta-depleted transplantation in children. General observations from the study: T-cell counts and diversity at one year post-transplant came mainly from newly produced T cells. Recipient T cells and thymic progenitors that survived gave rise to the high TCRbeta diversity observed at day 60 in some patients.

The input for sequencing was PBMCs, mostly from graft donor cells, taken 180 days after TCRalphabeta/CD19-depleted stem cell transplant. This TCR came from a male patient between 2 and 10 years old who had a stem cell transplant for chronic granulomatous disease, so the T cells may come from the graft donor.

As DNA, the CDR3 is TGTGCCAGCAGTTTTTATGAAGAGACCCAGTACTTC. Protein: CASSFYEETQYF. V usage is TRBV12-3 or TRBV12-4 and J usage is TRBJ2-5; D is unclear. This CDR3 has 12 amino acids. V gave up 3 bases and J gave up 3 bases, with 5 bases separating them.